This TCR beta chain was profiled in a study of CD4 T cells in relation to SARS-CoV-2 and coronaviruses. CD4+ T cells from unexposed donors were obtained before the COVID-19 pandemic (2011-2018). After around nine days of culture, CD4+ T cells were isolated. Germline assignment: CDR1 DFQATT and CDR2 SNEGSKA (reference sequence). The CDR3 is 11 residues long. Of note for this clone: Its antigen remains unidentified.

Assay used: immunoSEQ multiplex PCR; TCRdb lists only in-frame clones, some missing. Altogether roughly 18,000 clones are present, 78% being singletons, with the ten largest covering about 21%. The genes are TRBV20-1 and TRBJ2-7; 9 bases map to TRBD1. The specimen sequenced was CD4+ T cells from PBMCs, cultured in vitro. This sequence was found in a human donor in good health. DNA of the CDR3: TGCGGGGGACAGGGCTCAACGGAGACGTACTTC. Translated, it gives CGGQGSTETYF.